These T cell receptor beta chains were read from a single sample in a study of T cells in Graves' hyperthyroidism and ophthalmopathy. TCRdb ran MiXCR on the multiplex PCR reads and lists one entry per CDR3 protein. Altogether approximately 700,000 distinct CDR3 sequences are present, roughly 15% being singletons, with the ten largest covering roughly 8%. Sequences were obtained from blood. These receptors all stem from a man between 18 and 35 years old with Graves' hyperthyroidism. Each CDR3 is given with its conserved first and last residue.

v_call,j_call,cdr3_aa
TRBV6-4,TRBJ2-1,CASSEGTSSYNEQFF
TRBV2,TRBJ2-1,CASSMGLHNEQFF
TRBV3-1,TRBJ1-2,CASSQGTPTGHYGYTF
TRBV28,TRBJ2-6,CASSDQPGGYGSSGANVLTF
TRBV10-3,TRBJ2-7,CAISGGLAGDYEQYF
TRBV9,TRBJ2-2,CASSVAGHNWATGELFF
TRBV2,TRBJ1-3,CASRGTASGNTIYF
TRBV11-3,TRBJ2-5,CASSKNLGTRRETQYF
TRBV7-3,TRBJ2-6,CASSLTAAGANVLTF
TRBV6-1,TRBJ2-7,CASSEVVSVISYEQYF
TRBV12-3/TRBV12-4,TRBJ2-1,CASNPRPDNEQFF
TRBV28,TRBJ1-2,CASHYQTGGGYTF
TRBV30,TRBJ2-7,CAWSTGTYYEQYF
TRBV4-1,TRBJ1-5,CASSQVRRVGNDQPQHF
TRBV28,TRBJ1-3,CASRSGQSTIYF
TRBV20-1,TRBJ2-3,CSASSEDSPSTDTQYF
TRBV12-3/TRBV12-4,TRBJ1-1,CAGSFRPFTEAFF
TRBV3-1,TRBJ1-2,CASSQGPRAHIYYTF
TRBV7-8,TRBJ1-2,CASSAYRVRIFLGYTF
TRBV28,TRBJ1-3,CASSSPPEAGNTIYF
TRBV20-1,TRBJ2-7,CSARDLPGQGNEQYF
TRBV30,TRBJ2-7,CAWSSGLAGGYEQYF
TRBV10-3,TRBJ2-5,CAISDRGRETQYF